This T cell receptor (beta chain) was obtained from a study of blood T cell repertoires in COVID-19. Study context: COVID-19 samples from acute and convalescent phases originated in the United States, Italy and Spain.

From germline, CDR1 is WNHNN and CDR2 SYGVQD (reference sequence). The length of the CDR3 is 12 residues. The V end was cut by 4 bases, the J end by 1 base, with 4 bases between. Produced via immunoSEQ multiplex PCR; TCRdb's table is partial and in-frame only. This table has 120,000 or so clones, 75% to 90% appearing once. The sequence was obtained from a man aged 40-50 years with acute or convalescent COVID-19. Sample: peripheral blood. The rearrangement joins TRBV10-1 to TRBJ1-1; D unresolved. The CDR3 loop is CASSAGNTEAFF. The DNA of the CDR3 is TGCGCCAGCAGTGCCGGGAACACTGAAGCTTTCTTT.